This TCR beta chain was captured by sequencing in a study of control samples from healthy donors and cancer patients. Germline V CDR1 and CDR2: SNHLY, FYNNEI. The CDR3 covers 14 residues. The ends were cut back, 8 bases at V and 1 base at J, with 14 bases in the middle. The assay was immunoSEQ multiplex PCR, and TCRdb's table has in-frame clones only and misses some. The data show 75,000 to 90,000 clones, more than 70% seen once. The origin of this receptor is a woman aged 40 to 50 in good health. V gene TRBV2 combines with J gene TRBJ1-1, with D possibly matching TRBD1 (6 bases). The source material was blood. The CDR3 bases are TGTGCCAGCCAACAGGGAATAACGAACACTGAAGCTTTCTTT. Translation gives CASQQGITNTEAFF. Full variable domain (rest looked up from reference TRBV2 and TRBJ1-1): EPEVTQTPSHQVTQMGQEVILRCVPISNHLYFYWYRQILGQKVEFLVSFYNNEISEKSEIFDDQFSVERPDGSNFTLKIRSTKLEDSAMYFCASQQGITNTEAFFGQGTRLTVV.